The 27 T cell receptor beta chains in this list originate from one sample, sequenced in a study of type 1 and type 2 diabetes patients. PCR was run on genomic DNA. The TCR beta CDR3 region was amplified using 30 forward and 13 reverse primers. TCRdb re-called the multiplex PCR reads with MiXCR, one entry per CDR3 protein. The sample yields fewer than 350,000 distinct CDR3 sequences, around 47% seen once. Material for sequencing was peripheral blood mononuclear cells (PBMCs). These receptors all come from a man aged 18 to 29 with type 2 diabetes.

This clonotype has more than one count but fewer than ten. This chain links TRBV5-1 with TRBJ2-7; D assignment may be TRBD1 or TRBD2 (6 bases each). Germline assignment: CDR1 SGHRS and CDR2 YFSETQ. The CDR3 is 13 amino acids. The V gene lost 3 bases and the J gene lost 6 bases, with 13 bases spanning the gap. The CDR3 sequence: CASSSGGQGEQYF. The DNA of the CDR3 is TGCGCCAGCAGCTCTGGGGGGCAGGGCGAGCAGTACTTC. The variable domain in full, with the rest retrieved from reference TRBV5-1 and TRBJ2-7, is KAGVTQTPRYLIKTRGQQVTLSCSPISGHRSVSWYQQTPGQGLQFLFEYFSETQRNKGNFPGRFSGRQFSNSRSEMNVSTLELGDSALYLCASSSGGQGEQYFGPGTRLTVT.

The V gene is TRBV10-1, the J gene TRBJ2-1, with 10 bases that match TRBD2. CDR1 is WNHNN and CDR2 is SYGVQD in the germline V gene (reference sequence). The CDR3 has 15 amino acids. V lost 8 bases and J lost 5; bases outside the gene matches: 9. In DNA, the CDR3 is TGCGCCAGCCCTCTAGCGGGGGATTTGAACAATGAGCAGTTCTTC. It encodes CASPLAGDLNNEQFF.

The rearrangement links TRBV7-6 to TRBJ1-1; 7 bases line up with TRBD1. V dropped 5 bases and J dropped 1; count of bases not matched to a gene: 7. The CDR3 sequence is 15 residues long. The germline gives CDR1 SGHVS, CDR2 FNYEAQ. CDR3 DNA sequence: TGTGCCAGCAGCCCGAGACAGGGTGAGAACACTGAAGCTTTCTTT. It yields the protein CASSPRQGENTEAFF.

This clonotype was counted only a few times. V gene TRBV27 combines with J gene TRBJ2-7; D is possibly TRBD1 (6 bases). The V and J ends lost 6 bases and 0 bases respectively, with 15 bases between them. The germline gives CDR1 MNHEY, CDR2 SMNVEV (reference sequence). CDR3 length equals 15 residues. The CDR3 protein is CASSPTDSLSYEQYF. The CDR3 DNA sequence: TGTGCCAGCAGCCCGACGGACAGCCTCTCCTACGAGCAGTACTTC.

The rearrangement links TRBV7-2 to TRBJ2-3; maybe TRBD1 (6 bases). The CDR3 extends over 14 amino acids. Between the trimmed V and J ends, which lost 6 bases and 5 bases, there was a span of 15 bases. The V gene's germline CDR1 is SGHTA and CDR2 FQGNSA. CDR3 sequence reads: CASRIQGSLDTQYF. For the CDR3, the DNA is TGTGCCAGCAGAATTCAGGGGAGCTTAGATACGCAGTATTTT.

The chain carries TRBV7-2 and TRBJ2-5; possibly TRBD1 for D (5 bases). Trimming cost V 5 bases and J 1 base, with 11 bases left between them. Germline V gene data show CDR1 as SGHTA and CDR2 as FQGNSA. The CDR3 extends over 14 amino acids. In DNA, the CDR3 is TGTGCCAGCAGCCCCCGACAGCCCCAAGAGACCCAGTACTTC. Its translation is CASSPRQPQETQYF.

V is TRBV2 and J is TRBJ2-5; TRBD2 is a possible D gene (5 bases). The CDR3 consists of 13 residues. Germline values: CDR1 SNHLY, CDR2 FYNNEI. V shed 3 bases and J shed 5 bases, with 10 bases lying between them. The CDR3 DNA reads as TGTGCCAGCAGTGACCCGGGGTTGGAGACCCAGTACTTC. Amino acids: CASSDPGLETQYF.

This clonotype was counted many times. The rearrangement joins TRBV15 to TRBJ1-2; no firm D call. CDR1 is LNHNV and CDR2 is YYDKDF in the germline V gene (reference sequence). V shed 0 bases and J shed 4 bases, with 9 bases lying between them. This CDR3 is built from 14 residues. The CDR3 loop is CATSRDGSFYGYTF. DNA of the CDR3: TGTGCCACCAGCAGAGATGGCAGCTTCTATGGCTACACCTTC.

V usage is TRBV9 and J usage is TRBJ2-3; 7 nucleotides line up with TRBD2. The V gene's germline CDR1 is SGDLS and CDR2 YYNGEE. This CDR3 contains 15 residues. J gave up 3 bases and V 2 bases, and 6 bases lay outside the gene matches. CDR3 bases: TGTGCCAGCAGCGTCGGCGCGGGAGTTACAGATACGCAGTATTTT. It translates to CASSVGAGVTDTQYF.

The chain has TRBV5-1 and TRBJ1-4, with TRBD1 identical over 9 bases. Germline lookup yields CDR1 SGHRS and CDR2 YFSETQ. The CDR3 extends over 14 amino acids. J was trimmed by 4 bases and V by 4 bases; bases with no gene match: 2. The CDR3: CASSGGQGNEKLFF. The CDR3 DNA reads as TGCGCCAGCAGCGGGGGACAGGGTAATGAAAAACTGTTTTTT.

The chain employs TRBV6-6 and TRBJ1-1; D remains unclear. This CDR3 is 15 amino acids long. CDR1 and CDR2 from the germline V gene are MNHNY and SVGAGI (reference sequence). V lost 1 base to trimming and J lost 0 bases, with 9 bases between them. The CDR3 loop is CASSYYSGLNTEAFF. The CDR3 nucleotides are TGTGCCAGCAGTTACTATTCAGGTTTGAACACTGAAGCTTTCTTT.

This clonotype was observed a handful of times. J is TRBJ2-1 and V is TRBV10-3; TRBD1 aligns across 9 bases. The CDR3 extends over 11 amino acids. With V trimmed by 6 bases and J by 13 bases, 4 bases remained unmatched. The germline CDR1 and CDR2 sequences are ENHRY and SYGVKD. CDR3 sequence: CAISGTGLQFF. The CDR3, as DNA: TGTGCCATCAGCGGGACAGGGCTCCAGTTCTTC.

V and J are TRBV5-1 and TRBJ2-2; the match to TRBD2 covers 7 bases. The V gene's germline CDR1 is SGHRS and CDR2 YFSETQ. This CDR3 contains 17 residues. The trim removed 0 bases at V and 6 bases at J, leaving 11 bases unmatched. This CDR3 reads CASSLAFGRGESGELFF. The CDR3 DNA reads TGCGCCAGCAGCTTGGCCTTTGGGAGGGGCGAGTCCGGGGAGCTGTTTTTT.

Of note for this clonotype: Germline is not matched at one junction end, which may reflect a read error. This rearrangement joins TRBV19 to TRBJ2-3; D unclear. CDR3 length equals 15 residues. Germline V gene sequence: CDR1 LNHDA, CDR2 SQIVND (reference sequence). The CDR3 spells CASGMGHPSTDTQYF. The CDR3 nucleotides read TGTGCCAGTGGTATGGGTCACCCTAGCACAGATACGCAGTATTTT.

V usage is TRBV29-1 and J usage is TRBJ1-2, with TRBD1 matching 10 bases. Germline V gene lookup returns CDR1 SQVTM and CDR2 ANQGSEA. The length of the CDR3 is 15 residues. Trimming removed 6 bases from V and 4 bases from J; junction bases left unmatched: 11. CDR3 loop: CSVRPGTGVTYGYTF. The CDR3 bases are TGCAGCGTCAGACCTGGGACAGGGGTTACCTATGGCTACACCTTC.

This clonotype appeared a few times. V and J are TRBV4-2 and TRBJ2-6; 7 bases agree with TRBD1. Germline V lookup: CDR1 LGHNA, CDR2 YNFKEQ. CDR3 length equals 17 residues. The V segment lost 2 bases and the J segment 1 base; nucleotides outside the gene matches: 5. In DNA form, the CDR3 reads TGTGCCAGCAGCCAATCGACAGGGCTGTCTGGGGCCAACGTCCTGACTTTC. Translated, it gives CASSQSTGLSGANVLTF.

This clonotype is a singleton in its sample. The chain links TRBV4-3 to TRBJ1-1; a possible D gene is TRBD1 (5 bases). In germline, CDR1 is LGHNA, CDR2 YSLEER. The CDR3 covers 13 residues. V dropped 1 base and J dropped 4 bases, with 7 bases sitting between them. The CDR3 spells CASSQVGGTEAFF. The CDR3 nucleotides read TGCGCCAGCAGCCAAGTCGGGGGCACTGAAGCTTTCTTT.

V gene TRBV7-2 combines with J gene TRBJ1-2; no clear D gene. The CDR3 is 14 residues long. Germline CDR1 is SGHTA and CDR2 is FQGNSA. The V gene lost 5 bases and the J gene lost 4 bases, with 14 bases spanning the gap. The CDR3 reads CASSRDRSFYGYTF. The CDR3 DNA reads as TGTGCCAGCAGCCGAGACCGGTCTTTCTATGGCTACACCTTC.

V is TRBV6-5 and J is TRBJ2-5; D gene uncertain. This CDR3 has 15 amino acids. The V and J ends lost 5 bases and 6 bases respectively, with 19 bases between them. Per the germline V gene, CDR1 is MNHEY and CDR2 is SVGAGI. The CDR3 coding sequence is TGTGCCAGCAGTGAAGGTGGGCTCTCATCTAAGACCCAGTACTTC. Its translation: CASSEGGLSSKTQYF.

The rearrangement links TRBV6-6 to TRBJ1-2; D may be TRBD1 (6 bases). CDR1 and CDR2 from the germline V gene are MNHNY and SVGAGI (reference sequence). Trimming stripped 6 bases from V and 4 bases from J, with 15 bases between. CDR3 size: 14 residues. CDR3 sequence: CASRNRERTYGYTF. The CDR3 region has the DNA TGTGCCAGCAGGAACAGGGAGAGGACCTATGGCTACACCTTC.

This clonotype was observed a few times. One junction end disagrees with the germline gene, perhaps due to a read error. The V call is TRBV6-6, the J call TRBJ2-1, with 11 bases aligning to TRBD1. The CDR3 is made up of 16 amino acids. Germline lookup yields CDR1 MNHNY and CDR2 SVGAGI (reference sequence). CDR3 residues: CASSYSGTGGFYEQFF. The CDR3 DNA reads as TGTGCCAGCAGCTACTCGGGGACAGGGGGTTTCTATGAGCAGTTCTTC.

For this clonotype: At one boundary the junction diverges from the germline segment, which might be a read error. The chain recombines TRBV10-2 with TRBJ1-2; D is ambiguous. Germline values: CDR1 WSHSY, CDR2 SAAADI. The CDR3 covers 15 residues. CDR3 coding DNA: TGTGCCAGCATGCCCAGGCAGGAAATAATATATGGCTACACCTTC. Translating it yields CASMPRQEIIYGYTF.

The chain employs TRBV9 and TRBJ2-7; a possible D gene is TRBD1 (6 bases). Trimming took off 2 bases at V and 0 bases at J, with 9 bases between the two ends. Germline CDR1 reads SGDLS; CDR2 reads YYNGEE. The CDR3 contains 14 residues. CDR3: CASSVGTPSYEQYF. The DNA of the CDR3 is TGTGCCAGCAGCGTGGGGACACCCTCCTACGAGCAGTACTTC.

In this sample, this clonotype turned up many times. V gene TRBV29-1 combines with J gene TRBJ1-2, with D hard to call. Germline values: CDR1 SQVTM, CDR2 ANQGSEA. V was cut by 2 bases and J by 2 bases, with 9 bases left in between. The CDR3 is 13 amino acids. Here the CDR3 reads CSVESLENYGYTF. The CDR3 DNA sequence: TGCAGCGTTGAATCGCTGGAGAACTATGGCTACACCTTC.

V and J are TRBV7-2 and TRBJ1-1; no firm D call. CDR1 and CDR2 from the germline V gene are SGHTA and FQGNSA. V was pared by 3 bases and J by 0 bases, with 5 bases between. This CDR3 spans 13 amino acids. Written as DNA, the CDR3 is TGTGCCAGCAGCTTGTGGTTGAACACTGAAGCTTTCTTT. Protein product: CASSLWLNTEAFF.

CDR3: CASSRIDRSYEQYF. Here the CDR3 DNA reads TGTGCCAGCAGTAGGATAGACCGCTCCTACGAGCAGTACTTC. The chain has TRBV28 and TRBJ2-7; D is undetermined. The germline gives CDR1 MDHEN, CDR2 SYDVKM. CDR3 length: 14 amino acids. V was shortened by 5 bases and J by 0 bases, with 11 bases between the two germline ends.

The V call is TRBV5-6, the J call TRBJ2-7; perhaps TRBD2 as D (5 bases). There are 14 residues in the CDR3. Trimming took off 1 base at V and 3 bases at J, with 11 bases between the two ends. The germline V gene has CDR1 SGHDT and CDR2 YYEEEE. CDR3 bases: TGTGCCAGCAGCTTGATTAGCGAATTCTACGAGCAGTACTTC. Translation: CASSLISEFYEQYF.